Given below is one T cell receptor beta chain in context. The data stem from a study of OX40 agonist ivuxolimab in advanced cancers. Overall study context: Patients undergoing dose escalation presented with hepatocellular carcinoma, melanoma, renal cell or head and neck cancer.

There are 13 residues in the CDR3. V shed 5 bases and J shed 6 bases, with 13 bases lying between them. Germline CDR1 SGHTA, CDR2 FQGNSA. Only in-frame clones appear in the TCRdb table, and some are missing; sequencing was by immunoSEQ multiplex PCR. The sample yields around 38,000 clones, 82% seen once. The receptor's source is an adult with an advanced solid tumor such as melanoma, head and neck, liver or kidney cancer. The chain links TRBV7-2 to TRBJ2-5, with D tentatively TRBD2 (5 bases). Sequenced here: CD4+ or CD8+ T cells sorted from blood, sampled in a trial of the OX40 agonist ivuxolimab. The DNA of the CDR3 is TGTGCCAGCAGCCCGGACCCGGGGAAGACCCAGTACTTC. Residues: CASSPDPGKTQYF.